A selection of T cell receptor beta chains follows, all from one sample in a study of cytomegalovirus exposure and HLA in healthy donors. Profiled with immunoSEQ multiplex PCR; TCRdb holds only in-frame clones, not every one. The repertoire holds approximately 120,000 clones, with approximately 75% as singletons. The specimen was PBMCs. The receptors derive from a woman in her 50s in good health and CMV-seronegative. The CDR3 runs from the conserved cysteine through the conserved F or W. Fields, in order: D gene, V gene, clone size, J gene, CDR3 DNA, CDR3 protein. The D gene is left open where the match is weak. Size is omitted from some rows. Given values are once, few, many or a class for expanded clones.

>TRBD1|TRBV28|.|TRBJ1-2
TGTGCCAGCACTGCCAGTCCGGGACAGGGGAGCTATGGCTACACCTTC
CASTASPGQGSYGYTF
>.|TRBV29-1|once|TRBJ1-5
TGCAGCGTTGTCTTGGCATCCGGGGGCAATCAGCCCCAGCATTTT
CSVVLASGGNQPQHF
>.|TRBV7-9|.|TRBJ1-1
TGTTCCATCCCTCTACGGGACACTGAAGCTTTCTTT
CSIPLRDTEAFF
>TRBD2|TRBV18|.|TRBJ2-1
TGTGCCACCAGAGCCGGGACTAACTACAATGAGCAGTTCTTC
CATRAGTNYNEQFF
>.|TRBV6-5|few|TRBJ2-5
TGTGCCAGCAATCTAGGGGTAGGAGAGACCCAGTACTTC
CASNLGVGETQYF
>.|TRBV19|.|TRBJ1-2
TGTGCCAGTCACAAAGTTGGGCAGGTTCTCTATGGCTACACCTTC
CASHKVGQVLYGYTF
>.|TRBV7-9|.|TRBJ1-1
TGTGCCAGCAGCTTATTAGCCGCGAACACTGAAGCTTTCTTT
CASSLLAANTEAFF
>TRBD1|TRBV30|.|TRBJ1-1
TGTGCCTGGAGGGGACAGATGAACACTGAAGCTTTCTTT
CAWRGQMNTEAFF
>TRBD1|TRBV7-2|once|TRBJ2-7
TGTGCCAGCAGCCACGGGACAGCGCCGTCCTACGAGCAGTACTTC
CASSHGTAPSYEQYF
>TRBD2|TRBV7-9|once|TRBJ2-3
TGTGCCAGCAGCTTACTAGCGGATAACACAGATACGCAGTATTTT
CASSLLADNTDTQYF
>TRBD2|TRBV18|.|TRBJ2-7
TGTGCCAGCTCACCACTAGCGGGACCCGAGCAGTACTTC
CASSPLAGPEQYF
>TRBD2|TRBV7-9|.|TRBJ2-1
TGTGCCAGCAGCCCCCCCCTAGCGGCCCATGAGCAGTTCTTC
CASSPPLAAHEQFF
>TRBD2|TRBV5-4|.|TRBJ2-5
TGTGCCAGCAGCTTGGCCGGGGGGGAGACCCAGTACTTC
CASSLAGGETQYF
>TRBD1|TRBV6-5|few|TRBJ2-1
TGTGCCACCAGTGACAGGGCTAGGGCAAATGAGCAGTTCTTC
CATSDRARANEQFF
>.|TRBV11-2|.|TRBJ2-7
TGTGCCAGCAGCTTAATCAGATCGGGTGAGCAGTACTTC
CASSLIRSGEQYF
>TRBD1|TRBV13|.|TRBJ2-1
TGTGCCAGCAGCTTTAGACGGACAGGCCGGAATGAGCAGTTCTTC
CASSFRRTGRNEQFF
>.|TRBV11-2|.|TRBJ1-1
TGTGCCAGCAGCTTAGGCGTGGACACTGAAGCTTTCTTT
CASSLGVDTEAFF
>TRBD1|TRBV7-9|many|TRBJ1-2
TGTGCCAGCAGCGGCGGGACAGGAGACTATGGCTACACCTTC
CASSGGTGDYGYTF
>.|TRBV14|.|TRBJ2-1
TGTGCCAGCAGCCAAGCCGTCCTCAATGAGCAGTTCTTC
CASSQAVLNEQFF
>TRBD1|TRBV5-5|.|TRBJ2-7
TGTGCCAGCAGCTGGGACAGCTACTACGAGCAGTACTTC
CASSWDSYYEQYF
>TRBD1|TRBV5-1|.|TRBJ1-5
TGCGCCAGCGCCCACACCAAGACAGGGCCTAATCAGCCCCAGCATTTT
CASAHTKTGPNQPQHF
>.|TRBV15|.|TRBJ2-7
TGTGCCACCAGCAGCCCGGGTGGCGGCGAGCAGTACTTC
CATSSPGGGEQYF